This T cell receptor beta chain appears in the sequencing data of a study of CD4 and CD8 cells across lung adenocarcinoma regions. TCRdb passed the PCR reads through MiXCR, listing each CDR3 protein once. The data hold 8,000 to 10,000 distinct CDR3 sequences, with 35% to 50% observed a single time. Samples came from patients with localized non-small cell lung adenocarcinoma. The CDR3 sequence is 13 residues long. The germline CDR1 and CDR2 sequences are MRHNA and SNTAGT. The rearrangement links TRBV6-4 to TRBJ2-4, with a weak D call TRBD2 (5 bases). The better agreement between TRBJ2-3 and the DNA end casts doubt on the J call. The receptor's source is a female donor with lung adenocarcinoma. The CD4 and CD8 labels of this study may be unreliable. Sequencing used CD4+ T cells from the margin of a lung tumor. This chain's CDR3 is CASSLSSKNMQYF. The CDR3 coding sequence is TGTGCCAGCAGTCTATCTAGCAAAAACATGCAGTATTTT.